A single sample gave rise to the 12 T cell receptor beta chains below, sequenced in a study of control samples from healthy donors and cancer patients. Libraries were prepared by immunoSEQ multiplex PCR; TCRdb keeps only in-frame clonotypes and omits some of them. The sample yields approximately 120,000 clones, 90% seen once. Sequenced: blood. The receptors shown here come from a human donor in good health. The donor label of this sample is uncertain.

The genes are TRBV6-6 and TRBJ1-1; no clear D gene. CDR1 MNHNY and CDR2 SVGAGI come from the germline V gene (reference sequence). This CDR3 comprises 11 residues. V was trimmed by 3 bases and J by 4 bases, leaving 3 bases between them. CDR3 region: CASSYVTEAFF. DNA for the CDR3: TGTGCCAGCAGTTATGTCACTGAAGCTTTCTTT.

This clone was recorded once. The CDR3: CATSRDINGGYTF. In DNA, the CDR3 is TGTGCCACCAGCAGAGATATTAATGGTGGCTACACCTTC. The chain is built from TRBV15 and TRBJ1-2; no clear D. This CDR3 contains 13 residues. Germline CDR1 is LNHNV and CDR2 is YYDKDF (reference sequence). Deletions cut 0 bases from V and 7 bases from J, with 9 bases between.

V gene TRBV28 combines with J gene TRBJ1-6, with D perhaps TRBD1 (5 bases). Germline-derived CDR1 and CDR2 are MDHEN and SYDVKM. The CDR3 length is 15 residues. The ends were cut back, 2 bases at V and 8 bases at J, with 13 bases in the middle. The CDR3 DNA is TGTGCCAGCAGTTTAGTAGACAGCATCTATTCACCCCTCCACTTT. Translated: CASSLVDSIYSPLHF.

The V gene is TRBV7-9, the J gene TRBJ1-3; TRBD1 is a possible D gene (6 bases). CDR3 length: 18 residues. Germline CDR1 SEHNR, CDR2 FQNEAQ (reference sequence). Trimming left V 1 base short and J 0 bases short, with 16 bases between. This CDR3 reads CASSLVLQGSRSGNTIYF. DNA for the CDR3: TGTGCCAGCAGCTTAGTCCTTCAGGGGTCTCGCTCTGGAAACACCATATATTTT.

This clone appeared once. The J gene is TRBJ1-4, the V gene TRBV3-1 (or the pseudogene TRBV3-2); 9 bases fit TRBD1. After removal of 6 bases from V and 7 bases from J, the junction contained 3 bases not matched to a gene. The CDR3 has 13 amino acids. Per the germline V gene, CDR1 is LGHDT and CDR2 is YNNKEL (reference sequence). CDR3 bases: TGTGCCAGCAGTAGGACAGGGGTTGAAAAACTGTTTTTT. Its translation is CASSRTGVEKLFF.

The chain employs TRBV5-1 and TRBJ2-5; the D gene is possibly TRBD2 (6 bases). Trimming removed 4 bases at V and 5 bases at J, with 24 bases between. The length of the CDR3 is 17 residues. Germline V lookup: CDR1 SGHRS, CDR2 YFSETQ. The DNA of the CDR3 is TGCGCCAGCAGCAGTGGGTTGAGCGGGCCTCGCGTCGAGACCCAGTACTTC. Protein sequence: CASSSGLSGPRVETQYF.

The chain has TRBV30 and TRBJ1-3, with no clear D. The V end lost 4 bases, the J end lost 4 bases, and 11 bases lay between the germline ends. The CDR3 spans 13 residues. CDR1 and CDR2 from the germline V gene are GTSNPN and SVGIG (reference sequence). The CDR3 loop is CAWMYSQGNTIYF. The CDR3 DNA reads TGTGCCTGGATGTACAGCCAGGGAAACACCATATATTTT.

This clone was counted once. The chain carries TRBV2 and TRBJ2-5; maybe TRBD1 (6 bases). CDR3 size: 13 residues. V shed 10 bases and J shed 5 bases, with 17 bases lying between them. The V gene's germline CDR1 is SNHLY and CDR2 FYNNEI. This chain's CDR3 is CATTNWDTETQYF. The CDR3 nucleotides read TGTGCCACCACAAACTGGGACACGGAGACCCAGTACTTC.

This clone has only one observation. This chain links TRBV2 with TRBJ1-1; a weak D match, TRBD1 (6 bases). V dropped 4 bases and J dropped 4 bases, with 19 bases sitting between them. The V gene's germline CDR1 is SNHLY and CDR2 FYNNEI. CDR3 length equals 16 residues. The CDR3 loop is CASSGPQGRGGTEAFF. The CDR3 DNA sequence: TGTGCCAGCAGTGGTCCTCAGGGGAGGGGAGGCACTGAAGCTTTCTTT.

This clone was counted once. The rearrangement uses TRBV4-2 and TRBJ1-5; 7 bases are a match to TRBD1. The germline V gene has CDR1 LGHNA and CDR2 YNFKEQ. V was clipped by 4 bases and J by 4 bases; unmatched bases: 7. The CDR3 has 15 residues. The CDR3 here is CASSPGGEGNQPQHF. CDR3 sequence (DNA): TGTGCCAGCAGCCCAGGGGGAGAGGGGAATCAGCCCCAGCATTTT.

This chain uses TRBV5-4 with TRBJ1-1; D is undetermined. The V end was cut by 4 bases, the J end by 0 bases, with 10 bases between. Germline V gives CDR1 SGHNT, CDR2 YYREEE (reference sequence). The CDR3 covers 14 residues. The CDR3: CASSPPSLNTEAFF. CDR3 nucleotide sequence: TGTGCCAGCAGCCCACCCTCTTTGAACACTGAAGCTTTCTTT.

In its sample, this clone was seen a few times. The V gene is TRBV3-1 (or the pseudogene TRBV3-2), the J gene TRBJ1-5, with D perhaps TRBD1 (6 bases). Trimming left V 2 bases short and J 6 bases short, with 11 bases between. This CDR3 contains 14 residues. CDR1 is LGHDT, CDR2 YNNKEL, per germline (reference sequence). CDR3 nucleotide sequence: TGTGCCAGCAGCCAAAAGACAGGCAGTCAGCCCCAGCATTTT. The encoded protein is CASSQKTGSQPQHF.